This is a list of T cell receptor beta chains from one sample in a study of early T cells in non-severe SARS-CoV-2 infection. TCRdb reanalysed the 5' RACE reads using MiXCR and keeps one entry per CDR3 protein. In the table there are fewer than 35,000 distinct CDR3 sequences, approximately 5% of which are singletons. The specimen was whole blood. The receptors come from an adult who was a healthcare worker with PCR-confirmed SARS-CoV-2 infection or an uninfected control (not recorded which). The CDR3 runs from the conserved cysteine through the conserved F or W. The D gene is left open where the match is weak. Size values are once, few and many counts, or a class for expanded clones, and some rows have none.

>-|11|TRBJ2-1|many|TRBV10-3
TGTGCCACCGAAGCGGTTAATGAGCAGTTCTTC
CATEAVNEQFF
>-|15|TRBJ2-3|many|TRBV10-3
TGTGCCATCAGTGAGTCGAACCCTAGCACAGATACGCAGTATTTT
CAISESNPSTDTQYF
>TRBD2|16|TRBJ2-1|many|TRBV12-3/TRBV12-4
TGTGCCAGCAGGGGACTAGCGGGGGCCCGCTACAATGAGCAGTTCTTC
CASRGLAGARYNEQFF
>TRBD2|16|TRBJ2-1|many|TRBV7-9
TGTGCCAGCAGCTTAGGTAGCGGGGACCTCCGGAATGAGCAGTTCTTC
CASSLGSGDLRNEQFF
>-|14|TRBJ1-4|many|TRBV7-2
TGTGCCAGCAGCTTTGCAGGGTTGGATGAAAAACTGTTTTTT
CASSFAGLDEKLFF
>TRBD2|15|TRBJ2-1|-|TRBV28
TGTGCCAGCAGTGGAGATAGTCCGGGGGGAAATGAGCAGTTCTTC
CASSGDSPGGNEQFF
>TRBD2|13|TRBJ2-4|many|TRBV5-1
TGCGCCAGCAGCTTTAGCGGGGGCGGCATTCAGTACTTC
CASSFSGGGIQYF
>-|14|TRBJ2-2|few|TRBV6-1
TGTGCCAGCAGTGAATTCGGACAAGCCGGGGAGCTGTTTTTT
CASSEFGQAGELFF
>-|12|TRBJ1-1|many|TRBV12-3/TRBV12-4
TGTGCCAGCAGTCCCTTGTCCACTGAAGCTTTCTTT
CASSPLSTEAFF
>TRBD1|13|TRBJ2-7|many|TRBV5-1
TGCGCCAGCAGCTTGGCCGAGACAGGGCAGCAGTACTTC
CASSLAETGQQYF
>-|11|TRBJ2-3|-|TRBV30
TGTGCCTGGACCTCCTCAGATACGCAGTATTTT
CAWTSSDTQYF
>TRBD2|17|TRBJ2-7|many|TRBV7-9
TGTGCCAGCAGCTTGGCAGCAGGCGGGGGGAGCTCCTACGAGCAGTACTTC
CASSLAAGGGSSYEQYF
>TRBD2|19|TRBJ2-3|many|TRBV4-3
TGCGCCAGCAGCCAAGAAATCGCGGGGGGCCTAAAAGGTTCAGATACGCAGTATTTT
CASSQEIAGGLKGSDTQYF
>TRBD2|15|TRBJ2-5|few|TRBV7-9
TGTGCCAGCAGCTTAGTGGCGGGGGACCAAGAGACCCAGTACTTC
CASSLVAGDQETQYF
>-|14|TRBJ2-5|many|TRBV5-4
TGTGCCAGCAGCCCGCGGTCCTCACAAGAGACCCAGTACTTC
CASSPRSSQETQYF
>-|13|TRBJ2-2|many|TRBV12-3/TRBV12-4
TGTGCCAGCGGGCTTTGGGACACCGGGGAGCTGTTTTTT
CASGLWDTGELFF
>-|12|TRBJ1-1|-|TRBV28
TGTGCCAGCAGCCCACTTTACACTGAAGCTTTCTTT
CASSPLYTEAFF
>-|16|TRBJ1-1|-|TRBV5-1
TGCGCCAGCAGCGAACCTAACCCAGGCGAGAACACTGAAGCTTTCTTT
CASSEPNPGENTEAFF
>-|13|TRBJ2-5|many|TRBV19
TGTGCCAGTAGTATAGGAGGAAAAGAGACCCAGTACTTC
CASSIGGKETQYF
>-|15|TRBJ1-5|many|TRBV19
TGTGCCAGTAGTATAGATCAGGGGAACAATCAGCCCCAGCATTTT
CASSIDQGNNQPQHF
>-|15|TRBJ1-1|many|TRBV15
TGTGCCACCAGCAGAGGGAAAGGGATATTTACTGAAGCTTTCTTT
CATSRGKGIFTEAFF
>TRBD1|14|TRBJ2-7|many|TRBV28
TGTGCCAGCAGGGTACAGGGGGCCTGGGGAGAGCAGTACTTC
CASRVQGAWGEQYF
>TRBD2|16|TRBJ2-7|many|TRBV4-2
TGTGCCAGCAGCCAAGATTTTAGCGGGGGGGCCTACGAGCAGTACTTC
CASSQDFSGGAYEQYF
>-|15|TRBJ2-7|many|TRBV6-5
TGTGCCAGCAGTCACACGGACGAGGGGGTCTACGAGCAGTACTTC
CASSHTDEGVYEQYF
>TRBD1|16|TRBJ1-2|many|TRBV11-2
TGTGCCAGCAGCTCCAGACAGGGGGTTTTAGCGGTTGGCTACACCTTC
CASSSRQGVLAVGYTF
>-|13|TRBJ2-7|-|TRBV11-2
TGTGCCAGCAGCTTAGACAGGGACTACGAGCAGTACTTC
CASSLDRDYEQYF
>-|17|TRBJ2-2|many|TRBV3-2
TGTGCCAGCAGCCATATCCAAGGACATGCAGGCACCGGGGAGCTGTTTTTT
CASSHIQGHAGTGELFF
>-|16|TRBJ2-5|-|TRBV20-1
TGCAGTGCTAGGTCCCTCCTGGGGCCTGGTCAAGAGACCCAGTACTTC
CSARSLLGPGQETQYF
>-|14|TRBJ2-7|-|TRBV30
TGTGCCTGGAGTGTAAGATCCGGGAGCTACGAGCAGTACTTC
CAWSVRSGSYEQYF
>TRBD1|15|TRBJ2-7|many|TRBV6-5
TGTGCCAGCAGTTACTCCCCCCAGGGGGCGTACGAGCAGTACTTC
CASSYSPQGAYEQYF
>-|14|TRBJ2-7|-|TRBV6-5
TGTGCCAGCAGGCCCTGGGACGGTCCCTACGAGCAGTACTTC
CASRPWDGPYEQYF
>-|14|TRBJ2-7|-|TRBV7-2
TGTGCCAGCAGCTTATTTGCAGGGACCTACGAGCAGTACTTC
CASSLFAGTYEQYF
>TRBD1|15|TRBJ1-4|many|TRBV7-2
TGTGCCAGCAGCACGACAGGGCGTTTGGTTGAAAAACTGTTTTTT
CASSTTGRLVEKLFF
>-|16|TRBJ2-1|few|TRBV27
TGTGCCAGCAGTTTAGGGGTCCACGATTCCTACAATGAGCAGTTCTTC
CASSLGVHDSYNEQFF
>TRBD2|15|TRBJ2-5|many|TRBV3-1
TGTGCCAGCAGCCCCGGGGACTACGGATTCGGGACCCAGTACTTC
CASSPGDYGFGTQYF
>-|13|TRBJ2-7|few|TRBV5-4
TGTGCCAGCAGCCCGGAGAGTTCCTACGAGCAGTACTTC
CASSPESSYEQYF
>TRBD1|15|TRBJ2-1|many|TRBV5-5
TGTGCCAGCAGCCTAGGACAGGGCGCCTACAATGAGCAGTTCTTC
CASSLGQGAYNEQFF
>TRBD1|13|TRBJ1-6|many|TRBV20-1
TGCAGTGCTGGGACAGCACCCGGTTTGGCCCTCCACTTT
CSAGTAPGLALHF
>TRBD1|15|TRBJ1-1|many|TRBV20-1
TGCAGTGTTCGTGCCAGGGGGACCATGAACACTGAAGCTTTCTTT
CSVRARGTMNTEAFF
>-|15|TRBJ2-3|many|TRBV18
TGTGCCAGCTCACCAAAAAAGCGGGGCACAGATACGCAGTATTTT
CASSPKKRGTDTQYF